One and the same sample provided the 11 T cell receptor beta chains below, sequenced in a study of cytomegalovirus exposure and HLA in healthy donors. Vbeta (60) and Jbeta (13) primers were used in the PCR. TCRdb's table, derived via immunoSEQ multiplex PCR, lists solely in-frame clones and lacks some. Of under 200,000 clones detected, around 78% appear once; the ten largest clones hold roughly 1.4%. The sample taken for sequencing was PBMCs. Receptors originate from a man in his forties in good health and CMV-seronegative.

The chain uses TRBV11-2 and TRBJ2-3, with 7 nucleotides matching TRBD2. Trimming removed 5 bases from V and 5 bases from J; junction bases left unmatched: 7. Germline assignment: CDR1 SGHAT and CDR2 FQNNGV. This CDR3 spans 14 amino acids. The CDR3 region has the DNA TGTGCCAGCAGCACCCGGACTAGGATAGATACGCAGTATTTT. This translates into CASSTRTRIDTQYF.

The chain has TRBV5-1 and TRBJ1-1; the D is unclear. The CDR3 has 13 residues. The germline CDR1 and CDR2 sequences are SGHRS and YFSETQ. V was pared by 0 bases and J by 4 bases, with 7 bases between. Here the CDR3 reads CASSLVEGTEAFF. The CDR3 DNA reads as TGCGCCAGCAGCTTGGTGGAGGGCACTGAAGCTTTCTTT.

V is TRBV7-8 and J is TRBJ2-1; no definite D call. This CDR3 has 12 residues. Trimming cost V 1 base and J 7 bases, with 5 bases left between them. Germline lookup yields CDR1 SGHVS and CDR2 FQNEAQ. The CDR3 reads CASSLVINEQFF. The CDR3 nucleotides are TGTGCCAGCAGCTTAGTTATAAATGAGCAGTTCTTC.

The CDR3 DNA follows: TGTGCCAGCGGCCTGTGGACAGGGGCGGGTGAGACCCAGTACTTC. Translated, it gives CASGLWTGAGETQYF. The chain carries TRBV9 and TRBJ2-5, with 9 bases identical to TRBD1. Trimming took 7 bases from V and 5 from J; bases not matched to a gene: 12. The germline V gene encodes CDR1 SGDLS and CDR2 YYNGEE. The CDR3 loop spans 15 amino acids.

The genes are TRBV7-9 and TRBJ2-7, with D tentatively TRBD1 (5 bases). Germline V gene sequence: CDR1 SEHNR, CDR2 FQNEAQ (reference sequence). V lost 5 bases, J lost 2 bases, and 13 bases lay in between. The CDR3 runs 14 residues. For the CDR3, the DNA is TGTGCCAGCAGCCTCGAGATGGGGCCCTACGAGCAGTACGTC. Translating gives CASSLEMGPYEQYV.

This rearrangement joins TRBV27 to TRBJ1-2, with 7 bases fitting TRBD1. V was clipped by 0 bases and J by 7 bases; unmatched bases: 2. The germline CDR1 and CDR2 sequences are MNHEY and SMNVEV (reference sequence). CDR3 size: 13 residues. In nucleotides, the CDR3 is TGTGCCAGCAGTTTATCAGGGGGCGGTGGCTACACCTTC. It encodes CASSLSGGGGYTF.

V usage is TRBV2 and J usage is TRBJ2-3, with TRBD2 identical over 10 bases. CDR1 is SNHLY, CDR2 FYNNEI, per germline. The CDR3 totals 15 residues. After removal of 6 bases from V and 0 bases from J, the junction contained 3 bases not matched to a gene. The CDR3 DNA reads TGTGCCAGCAGAGGGACTAGCGCTAGCACAGATACGCAGTATTTT. It is translated as CASRGTSASTDTQYF.

There are a few counts of this clone. The same CDR3 arises from other DNA sequences in this sample as well. The V call is TRBV9, the J call TRBJ1-4, with 9 bases aligning to TRBD1. J gave up 2 bases and V 2 bases, and 1 base lay outside the gene matches. The length of the CDR3 is 15 residues. The V gene's germline CDR1 is SGDLS and CDR2 YYNGEE. CDR3 sequence: CASSVGQGTNEKLFF. Written as DNA, the CDR3 is TGTGCCAGCAGCGTTGGACAGGGGACTAATGAAAAACTGTTTTTT.

This clone was seen a handful of times. The genes are TRBV30 and TRBJ2-3; 9 nucleotides match TRBD2. The CDR3 is made up of 16 amino acids. CDR1 is GTSNPN and CDR2 is SVGIG in the germline V gene (reference sequence). V dropped 3 bases and J dropped 3; count of bases not matched to a gene: 10. Here the CDR3 DNA reads TGTGCCTGGAGGGTGGGCGGGAGGGCCCGGACAGATACGCAGTATTTT. Encoded protein: CAWRVGGRARTDTQYF.

This clone was recorded once. This CDR3 reads CASSSWTGGSGANVLTF. The CDR3 DNA reads TGCGCCAGCAGCTCATGGACAGGGGGAAGTGGGGCCAACGTCCTGACTTTC. The V gene is TRBV5-1, the J gene TRBJ2-6, with 10 bases fitting TRBD1. Germline V gives CDR1 SGHRS, CDR2 YFSETQ. J gave up 3 bases and V 3 bases, and 6 bases lay outside the gene matches. The CDR3 has 17 amino acids.

The V and J genes are TRBV28 and TRBJ1-3; TRBD1 might be the D (6 bases). The germline V gene encodes CDR1 MDHEN and CDR2 SYDVKM. The germline V and J ends were trimmed by 6 bases and 0 bases, with 12 bases remaining between them. This CDR3 contains 15 residues. The CDR3 sequence is CASRSTGSSGNTIYF. CDR3 nucleotides: TGTGCCAGCAGGAGTACAGGGAGCTCTGGAAACACCATATATTTT.